The rows below give T cell receptor beta chains drawn from one sample of a study of T-cell reconstitution after alpha-beta-depleted transplantation in children. TCRdb re-called the PCR reads through MiXCR, storing one row per CDR3 protein. The table has about 460,000 distinct CDR3 sequences, 10% seen once. The sequences come from PBMCs, collected before TCRalphabeta/CD19-depleted stem cell transplant. Every receptor here comes from a child aged 2-9 years with inherited bone marrow failure, due to receive a stem cell transplant. Both conserved end residues are trimmed from each CDR3. Clone size is stated in some rows and not others, as once, few, many or a class when expanded.

J: TRBJ2-1
V: TRBV11-3
size: NA
CDR3: ASSSGRDNEQF

J: TRBJ2-2
V: TRBV12-3/TRBV12-4
size: many
CDR3: ATDGSNTGELF

J: TRBJ1-1
V: TRBV28
size: many
CDR3: ASSFFGTYNTEAF

J: TRBJ2-1
V: TRBV27
size: many
CDR3: ASSDRLALHNEQF

J: TRBJ2-7
V: TRBV11-2
size: many
CDR3: ASSLDPLRYEQY

J: TRBJ2-5
V: TRBV12-3/TRBV12-4
size: many
CDR3: ASSYRSRETQY

J: TRBJ2-3
V: TRBV6-2/TRBV6-3
size: many
CDR3: ASSYYPRRARRTDTQY

J: TRBJ2-5
V: TRBV4-1
size: few
CDR3: ASSQEGIPGAETQY

J: TRBJ1-6
V: TRBV12-3/TRBV12-4
size: few
CDR3: ASSARDTFPLH

J: TRBJ1-5
V: TRBV18
size: few
CDR3: ASSPTPGLRPQH

J: TRBJ2-1
V: TRBV28
size: many
CDR3: ASSWPAGGPREQF

J: TRBJ2-7
V: TRBV12-3/TRBV12-4
size: many
CDR3: ASSLVRASYEQY

J: TRBJ2-1
V: TRBV29-1
size: many
CDR3: SVEGASGINEQF

J: TRBJ1-4
V: TRBV7-2
size: many
CDR3: ASSQRGAEKLF

J: TRBJ2-7
V: TRBV18
size: many
CDR3: ASSYTGGEQY

J: TRBJ2-7
V: TRBV7-2
size: once
CDR3: ASSPAPGQGVGY

J: TRBJ2-1
V: TRBV4-3
size: many
CDR3: ASSQGGYFAGGRNEQF

J: TRBJ1-2
V: TRBV7-9
size: many
CDR3: ASSLSFTDGYT

J: TRBJ2-1
V: TRBV6-2/TRBV6-3
size: NA
CDR3: ASSGGLAGAFEQF

J: TRBJ2-7
V: TRBV20-1
size: few
CDR3: SARDWGLTPYEQY

J: TRBJ1-5
V: TRBV5-6
size: many
CDR3: ASSSTGTGGQDGNQPQH

J: TRBJ1-3
V: TRBV4-2
size: NA
CDR3: ASSPGQAQDTIY

J: TRBJ2-5
V: TRBV30
size: many
CDR3: AWSVGYAVSWQETQY

J: TRBJ1-2
V: TRBV5-1
size: many
CDR3: ASSGPLHGYT

J: TRBJ2-3
V: TRBV24-1
size: many
CDR3: ATSDFDRGTDTQY

J: TRBJ2-5
V: TRBV20-1
size: many
CDR3: SAMQGRAFQETQY

J: TRBJ2-7
V: TRBV7-2
size: few
CDR3: ASSLGSGGPYEQY

J: TRBJ2-3
V: TRBV24-1
size: many
CDR3: ATSDPGQGYDTQY

J: TRBJ1-5
V: TRBV2
size: many
CDR3: ASSRQVNQPQH

J: TRBJ1-4
V: TRBV20-1
size: NA
CDR3: SAGTGEGEKLF

J: TRBJ2-5
V: TRBV21-1
size: NA
CDR3: ASTWTSGRFKGETQY

J: TRBJ2-1
V: TRBV20-1
size: many
CDR3: SARALASSYNEQF

J: TRBJ1-1
V: TRBV28
size: many
CDR3: ASRAGGNTEAF